These 16 T cell receptor beta chains share one sample of origin, sequenced in a study of T cells in Graves' hyperthyroidism and ophthalmopathy. It was RNA transcripts that yielded the amplified TCR beta CDR3 regions. First-round RT-PCR with HTBI primers amplified the TCR CDR3 region. TCRdb re-derived calls from the multiplex PCR reads in MiXCR, one entry per CDR3 protein. This sample yields 300,000 to 400,000 distinct CDR3 sequences, of which approximately 18% are seen a single time; around 47% belongs to the top ten. The material sequenced was blood. These receptor sequences come from a woman in her forties or fifties with Graves' hyperthyroidism.

This clonotype was seen only a few times. The chain uses TRBV19 and TRBJ1-1; D gene unclear. This CDR3 has 10 amino acids. Germline CDR1 and CDR2: LNHDA and SQIVND (reference sequence). V lost 8 bases and J lost 12, with 13 bases in between. CDR3 sequence reads: CASSERVTFF. The CDR3 DNA reads as TGTGCCAGTTCCGAGCGGGTAACTTTCTTT.

The V and J genes are TRBV30 and TRBJ2-1, with 8 bases identical to TRBD2. The CDR3 length is 14 residues. CDR1 GTSNPN and CDR2 SVGIG come from the germline V gene (reference sequence). V trimming: 1 base; J trimming: 7 bases; junction bases outside the gene matches: 6. The CDR3 here is CAWSAGGAGNEQFF. CDR3 nucleotides: TGTGCCTGGAGTGCCGGGGGGGCCGGGAATGAGCAGTTCTTC.

The V call is TRBV7-9, the J call TRBJ1-2, with 8 positions matching TRBD1. V lost 5 bases, J lost 7 bases, and 9 bases stayed unmatched. This CDR3 is built from 14 residues. CDR1 and CDR2 (germline): SEHNR, FQNEAQ (reference sequence). CDR3: CASSGPGQAGGYTF. The DNA of the CDR3 is TGTGCCAGCAGCGGACCGGGACAGGCCGGTGGCTACACCTTC.

The chain combines TRBV4-2 with TRBJ1-1; 7 bases match TRBD1. Germline CDR1 is LGHNA and CDR2 is YNFKEQ. The CDR3 totals 13 residues. Trimming removed 3 bases from V and 11 bases from J; junction bases left unmatched: 9. Here the CDR3 DNA reads TGTGCCAGCAGCCAGGGAGACAGGGTGCAGGCTTTCTTT. Translating it yields CASSQGDRVQAFF.

This clonotype was counted at least ten times. The chain carries TRBV18 and TRBJ1-5; 7 bases fit TRBD1. The CDR3 has 14 amino acids. Germline assignment: CDR1 KGHSH and CDR2 LQKENI. With 5 bases clipped from V and 10 bases from J, the junction kept 11 bases outside the gene matches. CDR3 loop: CASSLGQILVPQHF. The CDR3 nucleotides read TGTGCCAGCTCATTGGGACAGATCTTAGTTCCCCAGCATTTT.

Only a few counts were recorded for this clonotype. The chain is built from TRBV7-9 and TRBJ2-1, with TRBD2 identical over 9 bases. The junction had 13 bases not matched to a gene; V was cut back by 3 bases and J by 7 bases. CDR1 SEHNR and CDR2 FQNEAQ come from the germline V gene (reference sequence). This CDR3 has 17 amino acids. CDR3 DNA: TGTGCCAGCAGCTTGCTCAATTATAGCGGGAGTGATAATGAGCAGTTCTTC. Translating gives CASSLLNYSGSDNEQFF.

There are many counts of this clonotype. V is TRBV27 and J is TRBJ2-4, with D tentatively TRBD2 (5 bases). This CDR3 contains 13 residues. V dropped 7 bases and J dropped 8 bases, with 15 bases sitting between them. Per germline, CDR1 MNHEY and CDR2 SMNVEV (reference sequence). DNA for the CDR3: TGTGCCAGCACGGGCGATGGTAGCGACATTCAGTACTTC. Translated, it gives CASTGDGSDIQYF.

The chain links TRBV27 to TRBJ1-6; D gene ambiguous. CDR3 length: 16 residues. The V and J ends lost 0 bases and 4 bases respectively, with 10 bases between them. The germline V gene has CDR1 MNHEY and CDR2 SMNVEV (reference sequence). In nucleotides, the CDR3 is TGTGCCAGCAGTTTATCCGAGGGAGGATATAATTCACCCCTCCACTTT. Encoded protein: CASSLSEGGYNSPLHF.

The genes are TRBV10-2 and TRBJ2-3; tentatively, D is TRBD1 (6 bases). The CDR3 is made up of 16 amino acids. Germline values: CDR1 WSHSY, CDR2 SAAADI. V was cut by 6 bases and J by 3 bases, with 19 bases left in between. CDR3 region: CASSTMTGSGTDTQYF. CDR3 DNA sequence: TGCGCCAGCAGCACCATGACAGGATCTGGAACAGATACGCAGTATTTT.

The chain recombines TRBV9 with TRBJ1-2; no clear D. This CDR3 region has 13 residues. Trimming pared 5 bases from V and 3 bases from J, leaving 11 bases between. CDR1 is SGDLS, CDR2 YYNGEE, per germline. In DNA, the CDR3 is TGTGCCAGCAGGTCGGGGAGTTACTATGGCTACACCTTC. Translation: CASRSGSYYGYTF.

This clonotype was seen only a few times. This chain uses TRBV7-9 with TRBJ2-7; no firm D call. V lost 1 base, J lost 0 bases, and 7 bases lay in between. The germline V gene has CDR1 SEHNR and CDR2 FQNEAQ (reference sequence). This CDR3 region has 14 residues. CDR3 sequence (DNA): TGTGCCAGCAGCTTAGTGGGTAACTCCTACGAGCAGTACTTC. It encodes CASSLVGNSYEQYF.

The rearrangement links TRBV20-1 to TRBJ2-4, with D unclear. CDR1 DFQATT and CDR2 SNEGSKA come from the germline V gene (reference sequence). CDR3 length: 13 residues. Trimming took off 4 bases at V and 4 bases at J, with 11 bases between the two ends. CDR3 nucleotides: TGCAGTGCTATGGGGTCAGGAAAAAACATTCAGTACTTC. It is translated as CSAMGSGKNIQYF.

The chain has TRBV10-3 and TRBJ2-3; the match to TRBD2 covers 7 bases. This CDR3 has 17 residues. The germline gives CDR1 ENHRY, CDR2 SYGVKD. Trimming took 6 bases from V and 0 from J; bases not matched to a gene: 12. The CDR3 DNA reads TGTGCCATCAGCAGCGGGGCTGGGGGAATTAGCACAGATACGCAGTATTTT. Protein sequence: CAISSGAGGISTDTQYF.

This clonotype occurred a few times. The chain uses TRBV5-1 and TRBJ2-3; 11 bases map to TRBD2. CDR1 SGHRS and CDR2 YFSETQ come from the germline V gene. This CDR3 comprises 15 residues. The trim removed 4 bases at V and 4 bases at J, leaving 5 bases unmatched. The CDR3 loop reads CASSRLAGTSDTQYF. Here the CDR3 DNA reads TGCGCCAGCAGCCGACTAGCGGGAACTTCAGATACGCAGTATTTT.

Many counts were recorded for this clonotype. The V gene is TRBV14, the J gene TRBJ2-5; D is perhaps TRBD2 (5 bases). V shed 2 bases and J shed 5 bases, with 15 bases lying between them. Germline lookup yields CDR1 SGHDN and CDR2 FVKESK. The CDR3 length is 15 residues. This CDR3 is CASSQPGTGGETQYF. In DNA, the CDR3 is TGTGCCAGCAGCCAACCGGGCACCGGCGGGGAGACCCAGTACTTC.

The chain is built from TRBV7-9 and TRBJ2-1; TRBD2 is a possible D gene (6 bases). Germline V gene data show CDR1 as SEHNR and CDR2 as FQNEAQ (reference sequence). This CDR3 is built from 14 residues. V dropped 5 bases and J dropped 5 bases, with 13 bases sitting between them. CDR3 nucleotides: TGTGCCAGCAGCCCCTCGGCGGGACACAATGAGCAGTTCTTC. The encoded protein is CASSPSAGHNEQFF.